Listed below are T cell receptor beta chains from one sample, sequenced in a study of control samples from healthy donors and cancer patients. TCRdb's copy holds only in-frame clones and misses some; the assay was immunoSEQ multiplex PCR. The sample records 120,000 or so clones, 80% to 90% being singletons. Specimen: blood. Receptor source: a man in his forties in good health. Both conserved end residues are part of each CDR3. Fields, in order: D gene, J gene, V gene, clone size, CDR3 protein, CDR3 DNA. The D gene is left open where the match is weak. The listing skips clone size in some rows; elsewhere it reads once, few, many or a size class.

D: TRBD1; J: TRBJ2-7; V: TRBV5-4; size: -; CDR3: CASSPRQGSYEQYF; DNA: TGTGCCAGCAGCCCAAGACAGGGATCCTACGAGCAGTACTTC
D: TRBD2; J: TRBJ2-3; V: TRBV25-1; size: once; CDR3: CASSDASGGPTDTQYF; DNA: TGTGCCAGCAGTGACGCTAGCGGGGGCCCCACAGATACGCAGTATTTT
D: -; J: TRBJ1-3; V: TRBV5-5; size: -; CDR3: CASSLGGGRAGNTIYF; DNA: TGTGCCAGCAGCTTGGGCGGAGGCAGGGCTGGAAACACCATATATTTT
D: TRBD2; J: TRBJ2-7; V: TRBV7-2; size: -; CDR3: CASSLVGPGGYEQYF; DNA: TGTGCCAGCAGCTTAGTCGGCCCGGGAGGCTACGAGCAGTACTTC
D: TRBD1; J: TRBJ1-5; V: TRBV19; size: -; CDR3: CASSSDRAVQPQHF; DNA: TGTGCCAGTAGCTCTGACAGGGCGGTTCAGCCCCAGCATTTT
D: -; J: TRBJ1-1; V: TRBV20-1; size: -; CDR3: CSARLTREAFF; DNA: TGCAGTGCTAGATTAACCAGGGAAGCTTTCTTT
D: -; J: TRBJ1-2; V: TRBV30; size: -; CDR3: CAWSSPGDGINGYTF; DNA: TGTGCCTGGAGTTCCCCAGGGGACGGTATTAATGGCTACACCTTC
D: -; J: TRBJ1-4; V: TRBV11-3; size: once; CDR3: CASGMGGRLFF; DNA: TGTGCCAGCGGTATGGGGGGGAGGCTGTTTTTT
D: -; J: TRBJ2-7; V: TRBV10-3; size: -; CDR3: CAISGTAYEQYF; DNA: TGTGCCATCAGCGGGACGGCCTACGAGCAGTACTTC
D: TRBD1; J: TRBJ1-1; V: TRBV10-1; size: -; CDR3: CASVGTGRLNTEAFF; DNA: TGCGCCAGCGTGGGGACAGGGAGGCTGAACACTGAAGCTTTCTTT
D: TRBD2; J: TRBJ2-1; V: TRBV11-3; size: -; CDR3: CASSQRTSGGEQFF; DNA: TGTGCCAGCAGCCAAAGGACTAGCGGGGGCGAGCAGTTCTTC
D: -; J: TRBJ1-1; V: TRBV6-5; size: -; CDR3: CASSYKLDTEAFF; DNA: TGTGCCAGCAGTTACAAGCTGGACACTGAAGCTTTCTTT
D: -; J: TRBJ1-1; V: TRBV19; size: -; CDR3: CASTGFTEAFF; DNA: TGTGCCAGTACAGGATTTACTGAAGCTTTCTTT
D: -; J: TRBJ1-2; V: TRBV19; size: -; CDR3: CASGRGRNRGGYTF; DNA: TGTGCCAGCGGAAGGGGGAGGAACCGCGGTGGCTACACCTTC
D: TRBD1; J: TRBJ1-5; V: TRBV24-1; size: -; CDR3: CATSGQGNQPQHF; DNA: TGTGCCACCAGTGGACAGGGAAATCAGCCCCAGCATTTT
D: TRBD2; J: TRBJ2-1; V: TRBV7-9; size: few; CDR3: CATPPGLAPSGEQFF; DNA: TGTGCCACGCCACCGGGACTAGCGCCTTCGGGTGAGCAGTTCTTC
D: -; J: TRBJ1-1; V: TRBV7-2; size: -; CDR3: CASSLVGRAGAFF; DNA: TGTGCCAGCAGCTTAGTTGGGCGAGCGGGAGCTTTCTTT
D: TRBD2; J: TRBJ2-7; V: TRBV5-1; size: -; CDR3: CASSFGGGSDHEQYF; DNA: TGCGCCAGCAGCTTTGGCGGGGGGTCCGACCACGAGCAGTACTTC
D: -; J: TRBJ2-7; V: TRBV5-6; size: -; CDR3: CASSFILEGSYEQYF; DNA: TGTGCCAGCAGCTTCATTCTCGAGGGTTCCTACGAGCAGTACTTC
D: -; J: TRBJ2-5; V: TRBV18; size: -; CDR3: CASSPSWGRAETQYF; DNA: TGTGCCAGCTCACCAAGCTGGGGTCGAGCGGAGACCCAGTACTTC
D: TRBD1; J: TRBJ2-2; V: TRBV9; size: -; CDR3: CASSVGRQGPGELFF; DNA: TGTGCCAGCAGCGTAGGCCGACAGGGTCCCGGGGAGCTGTTTTTT
D: TRBD1; J: TRBJ2-6; V: TRBV6-4; size: -; CDR3: CASSDSETGGYGANVLTF; DNA: TGTGCCAGCAGTGACTCCGAGACAGGGGGTTATGGGGCCAACGTCCTGACTTTC
D: -; J: TRBJ1-4; V: TRBV12-5; size: -; CDR3: CASGLAAIEKLFF; DNA: TGTGCTAGTGGTTTGGCCGCGATTGAAAAACTGTTTTTT
D: TRBD2; J: TRBJ2-3; V: TRBV4-1; size: -; CDR3: CASSQDTLAGAPSTDTQYF; DNA: TGCGCCAGCAGCCAAGATACACTAGCGGGCGCCCCTAGCACAGATACGCAGTATTTT
D: -; J: TRBJ1-2; V: TRBV6-5; size: -; CDR3: CASSYSKLFGGYTF; DNA: TGTGCCAGCAGTTACTCGAAATTATTTGGTGGCTACACCTTC
D: -; J: TRBJ2-5; V: TRBV6-2/TRBV6-3; size: -; CDR3: CASSYSINYQETQYF; DNA: TGTGCCAGCAGTTACTCGATCAACTACCAAGAGACCCAGTACTTC
D: -; J: TRBJ2-3; V: TRBV11-3; size: -; CDR3: CASSLYGGASTDTQYF; DNA: TGTGCCAGCAGCTTATACGGGGGCGCTAGCACAGATACGCAGTATTTT
D: TRBD2; J: TRBJ2-5; V: TRBV5-1; size: -; CDR3: CASSTLPRGGAGETQYF; DNA: TGCGCCAGCAGCACGCTCCCTCGCGGGGGGGCGGGAGAGACCCAGTACTTC
D: TRBD2; J: TRBJ2-3; V: TRBV10-3; size: -; CDR3: CAISASGGASTDTQYF; DNA: TGTGCCATCTCGGCTAGCGGGGGGGCAAGCACAGATACGCAGTATTTT
D: -; J: TRBJ2-7; V: TRBV3-1/TRBV3-2; size: -; CDR3: CASSQDLARGALPTEQYF; DNA: TGTGCCAGCAGCCAAGATTTAGCCCGGGGGGCCCTCCCTACCGAGCAGTACTTC
D: TRBD2; J: TRBJ2-3; V: TRBV7-9; size: -; CDR3: CASSLTSGTAGDTQYF; DNA: TGTGCCAGCAGCCTGACTAGCGGGACCGCGGGGGATACGCAGTATTTT
D: TRBD1; J: TRBJ1-1; V: TRBV24-1; size: once; CDR3: CATTGGGEAFF; DNA: TGTGCCACGACAGGGGGAGGTGAAGCTTTCTTT
D: TRBD1; J: TRBJ1-1; V: TRBV7-2; size: -; CDR3: CASSLRQGEAFF; DNA: TGTGCCAGCAGCTTGCGACAGGGTGAAGCTTTCTTT
D: -; J: TRBJ2-7; V: TRBV7-9; size: -; CDR3: CASSPLKGGFEEQYF; DNA: TGTGCCAGCAGCCCTTTAAAGGGGGGGTTTGAGGAGCAGTACTTC
D: -; J: TRBJ2-2; V: TRBV6-5; size: -; CDR3: CASSYGPGELFF; DNA: TGTGCCAGCAGTTACGGGCCCGGGGAGCTGTTTTTT
D: TRBD1; J: TRBJ2-7; V: TRBV30; size: -; CDR3: CAWNPGQLSYEQYF; DNA: TGTGCCTGGAACCCGGGACAGCTTTCCTACGAGCAGTACTTC
D: -; J: TRBJ1-3; V: TRBV6-5; size: -; CDR3: CASSSTGLGNTIYF; DNA: TGTGCCAGCAGTTCCACAGGGCTTGGAAACACCATATATTTT
D: -; J: TRBJ1-5; V: TRBV5-1; size: -; CDR3: CASSPGGSNQPQHF; DNA: TGCGCCAGCAGCCCTGGGGGGAGCAATCAGCCCCAGCATTTT
D: TRBD1; J: TRBJ2-7; V: TRBV7-8; size: -; CDR3: CASSATRQGASYEQYF; DNA: TGTGCCAGCAGCGCTACACGACAGGGGGCGTCCTACGAGCAGTACTTC
D: -; J: TRBJ2-2; V: TRBV7-2; size: few; CDR3: CASSSQSRGELFF; DNA: TGTGCCAGCAGCAGCCAATCCAGGGGGGAGCTGTTTTTT
D: TRBD2; J: TRBJ2-1; V: TRBV16; size: -; CDR3: CASSQSLAGYHNEQFF; DNA: TGTGCCAGCAGCCAATCCCTAGCGGGGTATCACAATGAGCAGTTCTTC
D: TRBD1; J: TRBJ1-1; V: TRBV6-6; size: -; CDR3: CASRVRTGGGTEAFF; DNA: TGTGCCAGCAGGGTAAGGACAGGCGGAGGCACTGAAGCTTTCTTT
D: -; J: TRBJ2-7; V: TRBV29-1; size: -; CDR3: CSVEDPSSYEQYF; DNA: TGCAGCGTTGAAGACCCGAGCTCCTACGAGCAGTACTTC
D: -; J: TRBJ2-7; V: TRBV6-1; size: -; CDR3: CASSELRSENYEQYF; DNA: TGTGCCAGCAGTGAACTACGATCAGAGAACTACGAGCAGTACTTC
D: -; J: TRBJ2-3; V: TRBV19; size: -; CDR3: CASSIARGTDTQYF; DNA: TGTGCCAGTAGTATAGCGAGGGGCACAGATACGCAGTATTTT
D: TRBD2; J: TRBJ2-7; V: TRBV24-1; size: -; CDR3: CATRGGTTYEQYF; DNA: TGTGCCACCCGGGGGGGTACCACTTACGAGCAGTACTTC
D: -; J: TRBJ1-3; V: TRBV7-2; size: -; CDR3: CASSLRSSGNTIYF; DNA: TGTGCCAGCAGCCTCAGGAGCTCTGGAAACACCATATATTTT
D: -; J: TRBJ2-7; V: TRBV30; size: -; CDR3: CAWSVGGPSYEQYF; DNA: TGTGCCTGGAGTGTAGGCGGACCCTCCTACGAGCAGTACTTC
D: -; J: TRBJ1-5; V: TRBV25-1; size: -; CDR3: CASSSGGNQPQHF; DNA: TGTGCCAGCAGCTCAGGGGGCAATCAGCCCCAGCATTTT
D: -; J: TRBJ1-3; V: TRBV5-6; size: -; CDR3: CASSRLTGSSGNTIYF; DNA: TGTGCCAGCAGCCGTCTTACAGGAAGCTCTGGAAACACCATATATTTT
D: -; J: TRBJ1-6; V: TRBV4-1; size: -; CDR3: CASGTNFPSYNSPLHF; DNA: TGCGCCAGCGGTACTAATTTCCCCTCCTATAATTCACCCCTCCACTTT
D: TRBD1; J: TRBJ2-5; V: TRBV24-1; size: -; CDR3: CATSELKGQEETQYF; DNA: TGTGCCACCAGTGAACTCAAGGGACAGGAAGAGACCCAGTACTTC
D: -; J: TRBJ1-5; V: TRBV27; size: -; CDR3: CASSLDWRQPQHF; DNA: TGTGCCAGCAGTTTAGATTGGCGTCAGCCCCAGCATTTT
D: TRBD2; J: TRBJ2-2; V: TRBV9; size: -; CDR3: CASSALAGQNTGELFF; DNA: TGTGCCAGCAGCGCACTAGCGGGACAAAACACCGGGGAGCTGTTTTTT
D: -; J: TRBJ1-1; V: TRBV5-1; size: -; CDR3: CASSLSRRRENTEAFF; DNA: TGCGCCAGCAGCTTGTCTAGACGGCGGGAGAACACTGAAGCTTTCTTT
D: TRBD2; J: TRBJ2-5; V: TRBV15; size: -; CDR3: CATSGGGGRETQYF; DNA: TGTGCCACCAGCGGCGGGGGGGGTAGGGAGACCCAGTACTTC
D: TRBD2; J: TRBJ2-3; V: TRBV5-1; size: -; CDR3: CASSYGLAGGIGIDTQYF; DNA: TGCGCCAGCAGCTACGGACTAGCGGGGGGCATTGGTATAGATACGCAGTATTTT
D: TRBD1; J: TRBJ2-1; V: TRBV7-9; size: -; CDR3: CASGKQGIRSYNEQFF; DNA: TGTGCCAGCGGCAAACAGGGGATTCGCTCCTACAATGAGCAGTTCTTC
D: TRBD2; J: TRBJ2-3; V: TRBV7-9; size: -; CDR3: CASSLTGGYTDTQYF; DNA: TGTGCCAGCAGCTTGACCGGGGGGTATACAGATACGCAGTATTTT
D: TRBD1; J: TRBJ2-7; V: TRBV29-1; size: -; CDR3: CSAGGRHRGEQYF; DNA: TGCAGCGCCGGCGGGCGGCACAGGGGCGAGCAGTACTTC